Shown below are 15 T cell receptor beta chains from a single sample sequenced in a study of type 1 regulatory T cells. TCRdb reanalysed the reads using MiXCR and keeps one entry per CDR3 protein. The top ten hold about 2.4% of the sample, which has 90,000 to 100,000 distinct CDR3 sequences, 30% to 35% seen once. The sample consisted of CD4+ T cells, either the whole sample or a sorted fraction (not recorded which). These receptor sequences come from a human donor in good health.

The V gene is TRBV29-1, the J gene TRBJ2-7; 9 bases line up with TRBD2. The trim removed 6 bases at V and 3 bases at J, leaving 6 bases unmatched. This CDR3 spans 13 amino acids. The germline CDR1 and CDR2 sequences are SQVTM and ANQGSEA. The DNA for the CDR3 is TGCAGCGTCTCCGGGACTAGCAGCTACGAGCAGTACTTC. It yields the protein CSVSGTSSYEQYF.

The chain has TRBV11-1 and TRBJ2-1; D assignment may be TRBD1 or TRBD2 (6 bases each). In germline, CDR1 is SGHAT, CDR2 FQDESV (reference sequence). This CDR3 is built from 14 residues. V was pared by 3 bases and J by 8 bases, with 14 bases between. The CDR3 DNA reads TGTGCCAGCAGCTTGGGGGTCGGGGGCGATGAGCAGTTCTTC. This codes for CASSLGVGGDEQFF.

The CDR3 here is CAISESLGGQETQYF. DNA for the CDR3: TGTGCCATCAGTGAGTCTTTAGGCGGGCAAGAGACCCAGTACTTC. The chain joins TRBV10-3 to TRBJ2-5, with D possibly matching TRBD2 (5 bases). Germline loops: CDR1 ENHRY, CDR2 SYGVKD. This CDR3 is built from 15 residues. Trimming left V 0 bases short and J 2 bases short, with 10 bases between.

The chain recombines TRBV10-1 with TRBJ2-5; D is unresolved. The V end was cut by 4 bases, the J end by 1 base, with 10 bases between. The CDR3 sequence is 14 residues long. Germline assignment: CDR1 WNHNN and CDR2 SYGVQD (reference sequence). CDR3: CASSGSVPQETQYF. DNA for the CDR3: TGCGCCAGCAGTGGAAGCGTTCCCCAAGAGACCCAGTACTTC.

This clonotype was recorded a few times. This chain joins TRBV28 and TRBJ2-3; D is unresolved. Trimming took 6 bases from V and 8 from J, leaving 9 bases between them. Germline V gives CDR1 MDHEN, CDR2 SYDVKM. The CDR3 sequence is 11 residues long. The CDR3 spells CASSPVGTQYF. The DNA for the CDR3 is TGTGCCAGCAGCCCCGTTGGTACGCAGTATTTT.

This chain connects TRBV5-1 to TRBJ2-6; TRBD1 aligns across 7 bases. The CDR3 loop spans 17 amino acids. Germline CDR1 SGHRS, CDR2 YFSETQ. With 0 bases clipped from V and 4 bases from J, the junction kept 7 bases outside the gene matches. Written as DNA, the CDR3 is TGCGCCAGCAGCTTGGGACTACAGGGGTCCGGGGCCAACGTCCTGACTTTC. Its protein product is CASSLGLQGSGANVLTF. The whole variable domain, remainder taken from reference TRBV5-1 and TRBJ2-6, is KAGVTQTPRYLIKTRGQQVTLSCSPISGHRSVSWYQQTPGQGLQFLFEYFSETQRNKGNFPGRFSGRQFSNSRSEMNVSTLELGDSALYLCASSLGLQGSGANVLTFGAGSRLTVL.

The chain recombines TRBV20-1 with TRBJ1-1; 7 positions match TRBD1. V trimming: 5 bases; J trimming: 7 bases; junction bases outside the gene matches: 7. Germline V gene lookup returns CDR1 DFQATT and CDR2 SNEGSKA (reference sequence). The CDR3 is 12 residues long. The CDR3 loop reads CSAQTGFGEAFF. The CDR3 DNA sequence: TGCAGTGCTCAGACAGGGTTTGGTGAAGCTTTCTTT.

J is TRBJ2-7 and V is TRBV5-6; tentative D call: TRBD1 (6 bases). Germline V gene lookup returns CDR1 SGHDT and CDR2 YYEEEE. This CDR3 region has 13 residues. Trimming shortened V by 1 base and J by 5 bases, and 10 bases separated the two germline ends. The CDR3 nucleotides read TGTGCCAGCAGCTTGCAGGGGCTGGACGAGCAGTACTTC. As protein: CASSLQGLDEQYF. The entire variable domain, with the rest obtained from reference TRBV5-6 and TRBJ2-7, is as follows: DAGVTQSPTHLIKTRGQQVTLRCSPKSGHDTVSWYQQALGQGPQFIFQYYEEEERQRGNFPDRFSGHQFPNYSSELNVNALLLGDSALYLCASSLQGLDEQYFGPGTRLTVT.

This sequence joins TRBV10-2 and TRBJ2-3; tentatively, D is TRBD1 (5 bases). Germline lookup yields CDR1 WSHSY and CDR2 SAAADI. The CDR3 totals 15 residues. V lost 6 bases, J lost 1 base, and 14 bases lay in between. In DNA, the CDR3 is TGCGCCAGCAGGGACATCGGCGAGGGCACAGATACGCAGTATTTT. Its translation: CASRDIGEGTDTQYF.

The J gene is TRBJ1-5, the V gene TRBV15; a weak D match, TRBD1 (5 bases). The germline V gene encodes CDR1 LNHNV and CDR2 YYDKDF (reference sequence). V lost 0 bases and J 6 bases, leaving 12 bases between the germline ends. The CDR3 consists of 15 residues. CDR3 DNA: TGTGCCACCAGCAGAGAGCAGGGTCTCACTCAGCCCCAGCATTTT. Translating it yields CATSREQGLTQPQHF.

The J gene is TRBJ2-7, the V gene TRBV7-2, with D unresolved. Germline loops: CDR1 SGHTA, CDR2 FQGNSA. Trimming cost V 5 bases and J 5 bases, with 19 bases left between them. This CDR3 is 15 amino acids long. CDR3 nucleotide sequence: TGTGCCAGCAGCCCTGTGGGCGGAGCTTCCCACGAGCAGTACTTC. Amino acids: CASSPVGGASHEQYF.

This clonotype has at least ten counts. The rearrangement uses TRBV7-2 and TRBJ1-2; no definite D call. Trimming pared 3 bases from V and 7 bases from J, leaving 9 bases between. CDR1 is SGHTA, CDR2 FQGNSA, per germline. The CDR3 extends over 12 amino acids. The CDR3 nucleotides are TGTGCCAGCAGCTTTATCCGGGGTGGCTACACCTTC. Translated: CASSFIRGGYTF. Full variable domain (outside the CDR3, taken from reference TRBV7-2 and TRBJ1-2): GAGVSQSPSNKVTEKGKDVELRCDPISGHTALYWYRQSLGQGLEFLIYFQGNSAPDKSGLPSDRFSAERTGGSVSTLTIQRTQQEDSAVYLCASSFIRGGYTFGSGTRLTVV.

V is TRBV12-3 or TRBV12-4 and J is TRBJ2-6, with TRBD2 identical over 8 bases. V dropped 6 bases and J dropped 0; count of bases not matched to a gene: 7. The length of the CDR3 is 17 residues. The DNA of the CDR3 is TGTGCCAGCAGCCCGGGACTAGTTTACTCTGGGGCCAACGTCCTGACTTTC. This encodes CASSPGLVYSGANVLTF.

This clonotype was counted between two and nine times. The V and J genes are TRBV3-1 and TRBJ1-5; D not certain. This CDR3 has 13 amino acids. Per the germline V gene, CDR1 is LGHDT and CDR2 is YNNKEL (reference sequence). V dropped 1 base and J dropped 5 bases, with 6 bases sitting between them. CDR3: CASSQGRDQPQHF. In DNA form, the CDR3 reads TGTGCCAGCAGCCAAGGACGGGATCAGCCCCAGCATTTT.

This clonotype was counted only a few times. CDR3 coding DNA: TGTGCCACCAGCAGCCAGAAGGAAGAATGGAATCAGCCCCAGCATTTT. It yields the protein CATSSQKEEWNQPQHF. This chain links TRBV15 with TRBJ1-5; D call uncertain. The CDR3 extends over 16 amino acids. Trimming stripped 3 bases from V and 4 bases from J, with 16 bases between. In germline, CDR1 is LNHNV, CDR2 YYDKDF (reference sequence).